The next 5 T cell receptor beta chains were all read from a single sample in a study of blood T cell repertoires in COVID-19. Only in-frame clones appear in the TCRdb table, and some are missing; sequencing was by immunoSEQ multiplex PCR. Among roughly 260,000 clones listed, around nine tenths were seen once. Sequenced material: PBMCs or T cells enriched from blood (not recorded which). Source of these receptors: a woman under 30 who had recovered from COVID-19.

The chain links TRBV7-2 to TRBJ1-6; 10 bases line up with TRBD1. From germline, CDR1 is SGHTA and CDR2 FQGNSA. The ends lost 7 bases at V and 8 bases at J; junction bases unmatched: 5. The CDR3 extends over 14 amino acids. The CDR3 loop is CASIPDRGHSPLHF. CDR3 DNA: TGTGCCAGCATCCCTGACAGGGGGCATTCACCCCTCCACTTT.

J is TRBJ2-5 and V is TRBV11-2; 8 bases fit TRBD2. Looked up from germline, CDR1 is SGHAT and CDR2 is FQNNGV. J lost 6 bases, V lost 4 bases, and 10 bases had no gene match. The CDR3 contains 15 residues. The CDR3 sequence: CASSYEAGVKKTQYF. CDR3 DNA: TGTGCCAGCAGCTATGAAGCGGGGGTAAAAAAGACCCAGTACTTC.

The chain has TRBV28 and TRBJ2-7; maybe TRBD1 (6 bases). CDR1 is MDHEN and CDR2 is SYDVKM in the germline V gene. Trimming removed 7 bases at V and 0 bases at J, with 16 bases between. The CDR3 totals 15 residues. The CDR3: CASKLRQARSYEQYF. For the CDR3, the DNA is TGTGCCAGCAAACTTCGACAGGCGCGCTCCTACGAGCAGTACTTC.

This sequence joins TRBV20-1 and TRBJ2-1; D is possibly TRBD1 (5 bases). This CDR3 has 11 amino acids. V was trimmed by 6 bases and J by 10 bases, leaving 13 bases between them. Germline V gene sequence: CDR1 DFQATT, CDR2 SNEGSKA (reference sequence). CDR3 sequence (DNA): TGCAGTGCAACCAGGCCAGGGGAGCAGTTCTTC. Protein product: CSATRPGEQFF.

The chain employs TRBV12-5 and TRBJ1-2; 8 bases are shared with TRBD1. The CDR3 consists of 15 residues. CDR1 is LGHNT, CDR2 FRNRAP, per germline. V lost 5 bases to trimming and J lost 3 bases; unmatched junction nucleotides: 8. CDR3 amino acids: CASGAPGQVDYGYTF. The CDR3 region has the DNA TGTGCTAGTGGTGCCCCGGGACAGGTCGACTATGGCTACACCTTC.